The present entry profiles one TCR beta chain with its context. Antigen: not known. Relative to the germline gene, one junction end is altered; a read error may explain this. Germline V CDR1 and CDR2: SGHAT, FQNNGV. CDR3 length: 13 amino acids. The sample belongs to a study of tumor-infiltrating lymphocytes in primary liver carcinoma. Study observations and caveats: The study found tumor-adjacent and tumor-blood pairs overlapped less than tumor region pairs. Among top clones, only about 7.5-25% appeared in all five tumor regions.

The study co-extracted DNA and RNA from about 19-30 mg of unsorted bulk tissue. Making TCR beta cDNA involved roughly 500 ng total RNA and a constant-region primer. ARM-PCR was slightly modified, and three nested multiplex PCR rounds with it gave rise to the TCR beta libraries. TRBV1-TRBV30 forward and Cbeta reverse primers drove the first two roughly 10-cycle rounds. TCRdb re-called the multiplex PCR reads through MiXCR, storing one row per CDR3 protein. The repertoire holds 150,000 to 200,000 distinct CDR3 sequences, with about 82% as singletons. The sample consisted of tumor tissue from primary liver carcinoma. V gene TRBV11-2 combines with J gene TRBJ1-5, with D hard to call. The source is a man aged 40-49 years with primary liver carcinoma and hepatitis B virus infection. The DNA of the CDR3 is TGTGCGAGCAGCTTAAAGGGCGATCAGCCTCAGCATTTT. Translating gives CASSLKGDQPQHF.